Presented here are 10 T cell receptor beta chains from one specimen sequenced in a study of blood T cell repertoires in COVID-19. The repertoire was sequenced with immunoSEQ multiplex PCR; TCRdb's copy has only in-frame clones and lacks some. The sample has fewer than 450,000 clones; around 87% are singletons. The specimen sequenced was peripheral blood. The receptor source for this set is a woman in her forties or fifties with COVID-19, enrolled during active disease.

The chain couples TRBV2 to TRBJ1-1; a weak D match, TRBD1 (6 bases). Germline loops: CDR1 SNHLY, CDR2 FYNNEI. This CDR3 has 16 amino acids. The V gene lost 3 bases and the J gene lost 2 bases, with 16 bases spanning the gap. CDR3 DNA sequence: TGTGCCAGCAGTGATCCCTGGACAGAGAAAAACACTGAAGCTTTCTTT. Translation: CASSDPWTEKNTEAFF.

This clone was found once. The chain carries TRBV27 and TRBJ2-1; 9 nucleotides match TRBD1. Unmatched junction bases numbered 14, after V lost 5 bases and J lost 3 bases. The CDR3 is 18 amino acids. Germline CDR1 is MNHEY and CDR2 is SMNVEV (reference sequence). The CDR3 loop is CASSTGTGLKNIYNEQFF. The CDR3, as DNA: TGTGCCAGCAGTACCGGGACAGGGCTGAAGAACATCTACAATGAGCAGTTCTTC.

This clone was detected once. The chain has TRBV29-1 and TRBJ2-1; TRBD1 aligns across 8 bases. Germline values: CDR1 SQVTM, CDR2 ANQGSEA. V trimming: 5 bases; J trimming: 5 bases; junction bases outside the gene matches: 8. There are 14 residues in the CDR3. In nucleotides, the CDR3 is TGCAGCGTTCCCGGACAGGGATGGAACAATGAGCAGTTCTTC. Amino acids: CSVPGQGWNNEQFF.

The chain couples TRBV4-1 to TRBJ2-7; maybe TRBD2 (5 bases). The V and J ends lost 3 bases and 1 base respectively, with 13 bases between them. This CDR3 is built from 15 residues. The germline CDR1 and CDR2 sequences are MGHRA and YSYEKL. CDR3 coding DNA: TGCGCCAGCAGCCAGGCGGGTCCAACTTCCTACGAGCAGTACTTC. Its translation is CASSQAGPTSYEQYF.

CDR3 DNA sequence: TGTGCCACCAGTGGTCCGACAGGGAAGGCCTACGAGCAGTACTTC. Translated: CATSGPTGKAYEQYF. The chain joins TRBV24-1 to TRBJ2-7, with 7 positions matching TRBD1. Germline CDR1 is KGHDR and CDR2 is SFDVKD. The length of the CDR3 is 15 residues. After removal of 5 bases from V and 2 bases from J, the junction contained 8 bases not matched to a gene.

This clone appeared a single time. V and J are TRBV11-2 and TRBJ2-7, with D maybe TRBD2 (5 bases). The germline V gene has CDR1 SGHAT and CDR2 FQNNGV. V dropped 5 bases and J dropped 3 bases, with 5 bases sitting between them. The length of the CDR3 is 11 residues. The DNA for the CDR3 is TGTGCCAGCAGCGGACTCTACGAGCAGTACTTC. It specifies CASSGLYEQYF.

This chain connects TRBV19 to TRBJ2-7, with 16 bases matching TRBD2. Trimming cost V 7 bases and J 2 bases; bases outside gene matches: 5. The CDR3 is made up of 16 amino acids. CDR1 and CDR2 (germline): LNHDA, SQIVND (reference sequence). CDR3 DNA sequence: TGTGCCAGTACCCTGGGACTAGCGGGAGGGCCCTACGAGCAGTACTTC. This sequence encodes CASTLGLAGGPYEQYF. The whole variable domain, remainder taken from reference TRBV19 and TRBJ2-7, is DGGITQSPKYLFRKEGQNVTLSCEQNLNHDAMYWYRQDPGQGLRLIYYSQIVNDFQKGDIAEGYSVSREKKESFPLTVTSAQKNPTAFYLCASTLGLAGGPYEQYFGPGTRLTVT.

The chain links TRBV27 to TRBJ1-1; TRBD1 is a possible D gene (5 bases). The CDR3 totals 13 residues. The germline CDR1 and CDR2 sequences are MNHEY and SMNVEV (reference sequence). V lost 2 bases and J 11 bases, leaving 15 bases between the germline ends. CDR3 nucleotides: TGTGCCAGCAGTTTAGTTCGTCAGGGAACGGCTTTCTTT. Translated: CASSLVRQGTAFF.

V usage is TRBV19 and J usage is TRBJ2-2, with TRBD2 matching 9 bases. Germline-derived CDR1 and CDR2 are LNHDA and SQIVND (reference sequence). J lost 5 bases, V lost 6 bases, and 7 bases had no gene match. The CDR3 is 15 residues long. Here the CDR3 reads CASRLLTSGTGELFF. The CDR3 DNA sequence: TGTGCCAGTAGGCTCCTGACTAGCGGAACCGGGGAGCTGTTTTTT.

V is TRBV9 and J is TRBJ2-7; 7 nucleotides align to TRBD2. Germline V CDR1 and CDR2: SGDLS, YYNGEE. V lost 0 bases to trimming and J lost 3 bases; unmatched junction nucleotides: 6. This CDR3 has 15 residues. For the CDR3, the DNA is TGTGCCAGCAGCGTAGGGGAGACTAGCCTCTACGAGCAGTACTTC. This codes for CASSVGETSLYEQYF.